The rows below give T cell receptor beta chains drawn from one sample of a study of T-cell memory formation after mild COVID-19. TCRdb ran MiXCR on the 5' RACE reads and lists one entry per CDR3 protein. The sample has approximately 500,000 distinct CDR3 sequences, 20% to 30% seen once; the top ten hold around an eighth. The specimen was PBMCs or a T cell subset sorted from them (not recorded which). The receptors shown here come from an adult woman who had mild COVID-19 (a few samples of this study predate the infection). Cell type and time point are not known. Each CDR3 is given with its conserved first and last residue. Each record gives: D gene, clone size, V gene, J gene, CDR3 DNA, CDR3 protein. The D gene is left open where the match is weak. Clone size is stated in some rows and not others, as once, few, many or a class when expanded.

D: NA; size: few; V: TRBV2; J: TRBJ2-3; DNA: TGTGCCAGCAAGGGGGGAGCAGATACGCAGTATTTT; CDR3: CASKGGADTQYF
D: NA; size: NA; V: TRBV12-3/TRBV12-4; J: TRBJ2-7; DNA: TGTGCCAGCAGTCCTAGTCACCCCAGCCACGAGCAGTACTTC; CDR3: CASSPSHPSHEQYF
D: NA; size: many; V: TRBV3-1; J: TRBJ2-5; DNA: TGTGCCAGCCGGGGCTTCCAAGAGACCCAGTACTTC; CDR3: CASRGFQETQYF
D: NA; size: NA; V: TRBV7-9; J: TRBJ1-2; DNA: TGTGCCGGAGGCCAGGGCGACTATGGCTACACCTTC; CDR3: CAGGQGDYGYTF
D: TRBD1; size: NA; V: TRBV19; J: TRBJ2-1; DNA: TGTGCCAGTAGTGCCTGGGACAGATCTAATGAGCAGTTCTTC; CDR3: CASSAWDRSNEQFF
D: TRBD2; size: few; V: TRBV6-1; J: TRBJ2-5; DNA: TGTGCCAGCAGGGTTAGCGGGGGGGCAGGAGAGACCCAGTACTTC; CDR3: CASRVSGGAGETQYF
D: TRBD2; size: few; V: TRBV6-1; J: TRBJ2-1; DNA: TGTGCCAGCAGCCCTGCTACGGGGGGACCCTACAATGAGCAGTTCTTC; CDR3: CASSPATGGPYNEQFF
D: NA; size: few; V: TRBV9; J: TRBJ1-1; DNA: TGTGCCAGCAGCGAGGGAGGGAGGCGTGAAGCTTTCTTT; CDR3: CASSEGGRREAFF
D: TRBD2; size: NA; V: TRBV6-2/TRBV6-3; J: TRBJ2-1; DNA: TGTGCCAGCAGTTCCGGACTAGCGGGTCTAACTGAGCAGTTCTTC; CDR3: CASSSGLAGLTEQFF
D: TRBD2; size: NA; V: TRBV6-2/TRBV6-3; J: TRBJ2-7; DNA: TGTGCCAGCAGCCCCAGTGCCCTGGGACTAGCGGACCCGGGGGAGCAGTACTTC; CDR3: CASSPSALGLADPGEQYF
D: TRBD2; size: few; V: TRBV7-8; J: TRBJ2-7; DNA: TGTGCCAGCAGCTTAGCCCTAGCGGGGGTGGGTTACGAGCAGTACTTC; CDR3: CASSLALAGVGYEQYF
D: TRBD2; size: NA; V: TRBV5-1; J: TRBJ2-2; DNA: TGCGCCAGCAGCTTGGAGGGACTAGCGGGGCCCGGGGAGCTGTTTTTT; CDR3: CASSLEGLAGPGELFF
D: TRBD1; size: NA; V: TRBV19; J: TRBJ1-2; DNA: TGTGCCAGTAGTCCTCGGGACAGGGGCTATGGCTACACCTTC; CDR3: CASSPRDRGYGYTF
D: NA; size: NA; V: TRBV11-2; J: TRBJ1-6; DNA: TGTGCCAGCAGCTTAGTATCGGCAGGCGCCAATTCACCCCTCCACTTT; CDR3: CASSLVSAGANSPLHF
D: TRBD2; size: once; V: TRBV7-3; J: TRBJ2-1; DNA: TGTGCCAGCAGCCCCGTCCTAGCGGGGGGAGAGCAGTTCTTC; CDR3: CASSPVLAGGEQFF
D: NA; size: NA; V: TRBV15; J: TRBJ2-3; DNA: TGTGCCACCAGCAGAGACAGGGGCCCAGATACGCAGTATTTT; CDR3: CATSRDRGPDTQYF
D: TRBD2; size: few; V: TRBV9; J: TRBJ2-7; DNA: TGTGCCAGCAGCGTAGGGACTAGTGATTTTTTCTACGAGCAGTACTTC; CDR3: CASSVGTSDFFYEQYF
D: TRBD1; size: NA; V: TRBV19; J: TRBJ1-2; DNA: TGTGCCAGCAGCGACAGGGGGCCTGGCTACACCTTC; CDR3: CASSDRGPGYTF
D: TRBD1; size: NA; V: TRBV7-3; J: TRBJ2-5; DNA: TGTGCCAGCAGCGCCAGACAGGGGAAGACCCAGTACTTC; CDR3: CASSARQGKTQYF
D: NA; size: NA; V: TRBV7-9; J: TRBJ2-3; DNA: TGTGCCAGCAGCTTAGAGGAAGACTACACAGATACGCAGTATTTT; CDR3: CASSLEEDYTDTQYF
D: NA; size: NA; V: TRBV24-1; J: TRBJ2-7; DNA: TGTGCCACCAGTGATTTTGACGAGCAGTACTTC; CDR3: CATSDFDEQYF
D: NA; size: few; V: TRBV5-6; J: TRBJ1-1; DNA: TGTGCCAGCAGCTTGCTGGGAGCGGGGAACACTGAAGCTTTCTTT; CDR3: CASSLLGAGNTEAFF
D: NA; size: NA; V: TRBV7-9; J: TRBJ1-2; DNA: TGTGCCAGCAGCTTAGAAGGACCCATCTCCGTAAAATATGGCTACACCTTC; CDR3: CASSLEGPISVKYGYTF
D: NA; size: NA; V: TRBV29-1; J: TRBJ2-7; DNA: TGCAGCGTTGTGAGCGGATCCTACGAGCAGTACTTC; CDR3: CSVVSGSYEQYF
D: TRBD2; size: NA; V: TRBV4-1; J: TRBJ2-3; DNA: TGCGCCAGCAGCCAATCGGGCGGGGGGGGAGATACGCAGTATTTT; CDR3: CASSQSGGGGDTQYF
D: NA; size: NA; V: TRBV5-4; J: TRBJ2-7; DNA: TGTGCCAGCAGCTTGTTCTGGGACACGGCCTACGAGCAGTACTTC; CDR3: CASSLFWDTAYEQYF
D: NA; size: NA; V: TRBV12-5; J: TRBJ2-7; DNA: TGTGCTAGTGGTTTGGTCATCAATGAGCAGTACTTC; CDR3: CASGLVINEQYF
D: TRBD2; size: NA; V: TRBV20-1; J: TRBJ2-5; DNA: TGCAGTGCTAGAGATTTCAGGCTAGCGGGGCACCAAGAGACCCAGTACTTC; CDR3: CSARDFRLAGHQETQYF
D: NA; size: NA; V: TRBV20-1; J: TRBJ2-1; DNA: TGCAGTGCTAGAGAGCGGGGGCTCTCCTACAATGAGCAGTTCTTC; CDR3: CSARERGLSYNEQFF
D: NA; size: NA; V: TRBV7-2; J: TRBJ2-5; DNA: TGTGCCAGCAGCCGCGACCGGCGGGTATACCAAGAGACCCAGTACTTC; CDR3: CASSRDRRVYQETQYF
D: NA; size: few; V: TRBV5-5; J: TRBJ2-1; DNA: TGTGCCACCGGACGGGAAGACTTCTCCTACAATGAGCAGTTCTTC; CDR3: CATGREDFSYNEQFF
D: NA; size: few; V: TRBV7-2; J: TRBJ2-2; DNA: TGTGCCAGCAGCTTAGGGTCTGGGGTGGAGCTGTTTTTT; CDR3: CASSLGSGVELFF
D: TRBD2; size: NA; V: TRBV6-5; J: TRBJ2-3; DNA: TGTGCCACCCGGGGGGCTCTGGCGGGGGGCCTTACAGATACGCGGTATTTT; CDR3: CATRGALAGGLTDTRYF
D: NA; size: few; V: TRBV24-1; J: TRBJ2-1; DNA: TGTGCCACCAGTGATCCCGGGACTGCCTACAATGAGCAGTTCTTC; CDR3: CATSDPGTAYNEQFF
D: TRBD1; size: NA; V: TRBV29-1; J: TRBJ2-7; DNA: TGCAGCGCGATGAAGACAGGGGGTTACGAGCAGTACTTC; CDR3: CSAMKTGGYEQYF
D: NA; size: NA; V: TRBV20-1; J: TRBJ2-7; DNA: TGCAGTGCTAGAGGGACGTTCTCCTACGAGCAGTACTTC; CDR3: CSARGTFSYEQYF
D: NA; size: NA; V: TRBV28; J: TRBJ1-4; DNA: TGTGCCAGCAGTCGGACACTACATGAAAAACTGTTTTTT; CDR3: CASSRTLHEKLFF